These T cell receptor beta chains were read from a single sample in a study of T cell repertoires in cytomegalovirus infection. TCRdb re-derived calls from the reads in MiXCR, one entry per CDR3 protein. The table shows under 350,000 distinct CDR3 sequences, with approximately 10% occurring only once. The sample comprised PBMCs. The source of these receptors is a human donor in good health (CMV status not recorded). Some clones in this sample may be carry-over from other donors' samples. Both conserved end residues are part of each CDR3. D genes are given only for firm matches. Clone size is not always given. Where it is, it says once, few, many or a class for expanded clones.

size	J	V	D	CDR3	DNA
many	TRBJ1-1	TRBV5-4	NA	CASGVNTEAFF	TGTGCCAGCGGGGTGAACACTGAAGCTTTCTTT
NA	TRBJ2-1	TRBV29-1	TRBD1	CSVEGWGQISYNEQFF	TGCAGCGTTGAAGGGTGGGGACAGATCTCCTACAATGAGCAGTTCTTC
many	TRBJ1-1	TRBV20-1	NA	CSAPTGPDTEAFF	TGCAGTGCCCCAACGGGCCCCGACACTGAAGCTTTCTTT
NA	TRBJ1-2	TRBV18	NA	CASSPLSDAREGYGYTF	TGTGCCAGCTCACCGCTGAGTGACGCGAGGGAGGGCTATGGCTACACCTTC
many	TRBJ2-3	TRBV28	TRBD2	CASRWRGGRDTQYF	TGTGCCTCCCGGTGGCGGGGGGGCCGGGATACGCAGTATTTT
many	TRBJ2-2	TRBV12-3/TRBV12-4	NA	CASSSAPGRELFF	TGTGCCAGCAGTTCCGCCCCAGGCCGGGAGCTGTTTTTT
many	TRBJ1-2	TRBV12-5	NA	CASGHFTANGYTF	TGTGCTAGTGGACATTTTACAGCCAATGGCTACACCTTC
NA	TRBJ1-6	TRBV20-1	NA	CSARDVRNNSPLHF	TGCAGTGCTAGAGATGTCAGAAATAATTCACCCCTCCACTTT
many	TRBJ1-5	TRBV5-1	NA	CASSLGSGSNQPQHF	TGCGCCAGCAGCTTGGGCAGCGGGAGCAATCAGCCCCAGCATTTT
few	TRBJ2-1	TRBV2	TRBD1	CASKGAPYNEQFF	TGTGCCAGCAAGGGGGCTCCTTACAATGAGCAGTTCTTC
many	TRBJ2-7	TRBV20-1	NA	CSATPPERTEQYF	TGCAGTGCCACACCCCCCGAGCGGACTGAGCAGTACTTC
many	TRBJ1-6	TRBV4-2	NA	CASSQDTGGGSPLHF	TGTGCCAGCAGCCAAGATACCGGGGGTGGCTCACCCCTCCACTTT
many	TRBJ1-2	TRBV20-1	TRBD1	CSARPRDSEPYGYTF	TGCAGTGCTAGACCGAGGGACAGCGAACCCTATGGCTACACCTTC
many	TRBJ2-1	TRBV15	TRBD1	CATSSTGTENYNEQFF	TGTGCCACCAGCAGCACCGGGACAGAGAACTACAATGAGCAGTTCTTC
many	TRBJ1-2	TRBV28	NA	CASSPQSHPRGYTF	TGTGCCAGCAGTCCCCAAAGTCACCCAAGAGGCTACACCTTC
many	TRBJ2-7	TRBV27	NA	CASSLKGPSYEQYF	TGTGCCAGCAGTTTAAAGGGACCCTCCTACGAGCAGTACTTC
NA	TRBJ1-1	TRBV29-1	TRBD1	CSVWTGTDTEAFF	TGCAGCGTCTGGACAGGTACGGACACTGAAGCTTTCTTT
many	TRBJ1-2	TRBV28	NA	CASRIGAIGVYGYTF	TGTGCCAGCAGAATCGGAGCAATCGGGGTCTATGGCTACACCTTC
many	TRBJ1-6	TRBV2	TRBD1	CASSERGLGNSPLHF	TGTGCCAGCAGTGAAAGGGGGCTAGGAAATTCACCCCTCCACTTT
many	TRBJ1-1	TRBV19	TRBD1	CATWDRGERTEAFF	TGTGCCACTTGGGACAGGGGAGAAAGAACTGAAGCTTTCTTT
many	TRBJ2-6	TRBV7-9	NA	CASSLTSLVSSGANVLTF	TGTGCCAGCAGCTTAACTTCTTTGGTATCCTCTGGGGCCAACGTCCTGACTTTC
many	TRBJ2-6	TRBV28	TRBD1	CASYDRAGANVLTF	TGTGCCAGCTACGACAGGGCTGGGGCCAACGTCCTGACTTTC
few	TRBJ1-5	TRBV28	NA	CASSLQTASGNQPQHF	TGTGCCAGCAGCCTCCAGACAGCGTCTGGCAATCAGCCCCAGCATTTT
NA	TRBJ2-5	TRBV7-8	NA	CASSSGSQYF	TGTGCCAGCAGCTCGGGGAGCCAGTACTTC
few	TRBJ1-1	TRBV2	NA	CASHVGRPWKNTEAFF	TGTGCCAGCCACGTCGGACGGCCTTGGAAGAACACTGAAGCTTTCTTT
NA	TRBJ2-5	TRBV20-1	TRBD1	CSARDGGQLQETQYF	TGCAGTGCTAGAGATGGGGGACAGTTACAAGAGACCCAGTACTTC